Listed here is a single T cell receptor (beta chain). The CDR3 length is 16 residues. V shed 4 bases, J shed 13 bases, and the junction held 15 bases outside the gene matches. Germline V gene lookup returns CDR1 SGHDN and CDR2 FVKESK. This entry belongs to a study of OX40 agonist ivuxolimab in advanced cancers. Profiled with immunoSEQ multiplex PCR; TCRdb holds only in-frame clones, not every one. The repertoire holds tens of thousands of clones, 85% to 95% seen once, with around a quarter in the top ten. Sequencing used CD4+ or CD8+ T cells sorted from blood, obtained in a trial of the OX40 agonist ivuxolimab. The clonotype was recovered from an adult with an advanced solid tumor such as melanoma, head and neck, liver or kidney cancer. The chain recombines TRBV14 with TRBJ2-1; the match to TRBD2 covers 11 bases. The CDR3 region has the DNA TGTGCCAGCAGCCCGCCTTGGCTAGCGGGAGGAAGTAAACAGTTCTTC. Encoded protein: CASSPPWLAGGSKQFF.